These 8 T cell receptor beta chains came from one sample sequenced in a study of T cell responses to AZD1222 COVID-19 vaccine. Libraries were prepared by immunoSEQ multiplex PCR; TCRdb keeps only in-frame clonotypes and omits some of them. Altogether 95,000 to 110,000 clones are present, about 90% being singletons, with the ten largest covering about 5%. This specimen was peripheral blood, taken on day 0 of AZD1222 vaccination. These TCRs come from an adult in good health.

Here the CDR3 reads CASRTLGRNTGELFF. The CDR3 DNA follows: TGTGCCAGCAGAACCTTGGGACGGAACACCGGGGAGCTGTTTTTT. This chain connects TRBV6-5 to TRBJ2-2; D may match TRBD1 or TRBD2 (5 bases each). Trimming removed 6 bases from V and 1 base from J, with 12 bases in between. Germline-derived CDR1 and CDR2 are MNHEY and SVGAGI. The CDR3 is 15 residues long.

The chain is built from TRBV6-5 and TRBJ2-6, with D unclear. Germline V CDR1 and CDR2: MNHEY, SVGAGI. The V end was cut by 0 bases, the J end by 1 base, with 7 bases between. This CDR3 has 16 amino acids. CDR3 nucleotide sequence: TGTGCCAGCAGTTACTCGTTCGGATCTGGGGCCAACGTCCTGACTTTC. As protein: CASSYSFGSGANVLTF.

The chain employs TRBV5-8 and TRBJ2-7; D ambiguous. The CDR3 is 11 residues long. Germline loops: CDR1 SGHTS, CDR2 YDEGEE. The V end was cut by 4 bases, the J end by 2 bases, with 4 bases between. The DNA of the CDR3 is TGTGCCAGCAGCCCTGCCTACGAGCAGTACTTC. This gives the protein CASSPAYEQYF.

The V and J genes are TRBV27 and TRBJ1-2; D remains unclear. The germline gives CDR1 MNHEY, CDR2 SMNVEV (reference sequence). The CDR3 sequence is 15 residues long. Between the trimmed V and J ends, which lost 7 bases and 6 bases, there was a span of 21 bases. This chain's CDR3 is CASTRKLGAVDGYTF. The CDR3 coding sequence is TGTGCCAGCACTAGGAAATTAGGCGCGGTGGATGGCTACACCTTC.

The chain links TRBV18 to TRBJ2-2; D is possibly TRBD1 (5 bases). CDR3 length: 14 amino acids. Trimming took off 0 bases at V and 6 bases at J, with 8 bases between the two ends. Germline V lookup: CDR1 KGHSH, CDR2 LQKENI. CDR3 nucleotides: TGTGCCAGCTCACCACCTGTGGGGCCCGGGGAGCTGTTTTTT. Translating it yields CASSPPVGPGELFF.

The rearrangement links TRBV4-3 to TRBJ1-2; possible D gene TRBD1, 5 bases. The CDR3 is 14 residues long. Trimming left V 3 bases short and J 8 bases short, with 16 bases between. The germline gives CDR1 LGHNA, CDR2 YSLEER. Here the CDR3 DNA reads TGCGCCAGCAGCCAGTATACGGGGGAGGGAGGCTACACCTTC. Translation gives CASSQYTGEGGYTF.

This chain uses TRBV5-5 with TRBJ1-6; D remains unclear. V was pared by 7 bases and J by 0 bases, with 14 bases between. The CDR3 runs 16 residues. Germline assignment: CDR1 SGHKS and CDR2 YYEKEE (reference sequence). The CDR3 region has the DNA TGTGCCAGCCAGCTTAACGGAGGCTCCTATAATTCACCCCTCCACTTT. Its translation is CASQLNGGSYNSPLHF.

This chain joins TRBV11-1 and TRBJ1-2; D gene unclear. With 6 bases removed from V and 0 bases from J, the gap between germline ends came to 5 bases. This CDR3 spans 12 amino acids. From germline, CDR1 is SGHAT and CDR2 FQDESV (reference sequence). The CDR3 sequence: CASSLTNYGYTF. CDR3 DNA: TGTGCCAGCAGTTTGACTAACTATGGCTACACCTTC.